This T cell receptor beta chain was sequenced for a study of blood T cell repertoires in COVID-19. Clones were read by immunoSEQ multiplex PCR, and TCRdb kept only the in-frame ones, dropping some. The data contain 95,000 to 150,000 clones, 85% to 90% of them singletons. CDR1 MNHEY and CDR2 SVGEGT come from the germline V gene. CDR3 length: 15 residues. The V segment lost 4 bases and the J segment 3 bases; nucleotides outside the gene matches: 4. In its sample, this clone was seen once. The sequenced sample consisted of peripheral blood. The chain combines TRBV6-2 or TRBV6-3 with TRBJ2-2; 8 bases map to TRBD1. The clonotype was recovered from a man between 65 and 80 years old with active or convalescent COVID-19. CDR3 sequence (DNA): TGTGCCAGCAGTTGGACAGGGTCACACACCGGGGAGCTGTTTTTT. It translates to CASSWTGSHTGELFF.